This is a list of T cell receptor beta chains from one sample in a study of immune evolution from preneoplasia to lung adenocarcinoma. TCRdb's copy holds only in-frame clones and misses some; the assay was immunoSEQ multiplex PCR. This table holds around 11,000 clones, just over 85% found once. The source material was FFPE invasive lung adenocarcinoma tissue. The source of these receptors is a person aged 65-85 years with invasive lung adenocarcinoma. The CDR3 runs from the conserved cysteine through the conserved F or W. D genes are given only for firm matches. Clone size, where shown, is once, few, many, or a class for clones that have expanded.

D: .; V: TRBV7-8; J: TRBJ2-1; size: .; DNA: TGTGCCAGCAGCCGCCGGACTAGGGGGTACAATGAGCAGTTCTTC; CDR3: CASSRRTRGYNEQFF
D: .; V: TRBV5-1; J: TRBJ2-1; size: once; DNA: TGCGCCAGCAGCCTGGGGACCTACAATGAGCAGTTCTTC; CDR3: CASSLGTYNEQFF
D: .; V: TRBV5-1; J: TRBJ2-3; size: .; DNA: TGCGCCAGCAGCTTGGCCCCCACAGATACGCAGTATTTT; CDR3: CASSLAPTDTQYF
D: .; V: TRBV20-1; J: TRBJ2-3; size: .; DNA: TGCAGTGCTGCTCCGGGGGATACGCAGTATTTT; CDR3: CSAAPGDTQYF
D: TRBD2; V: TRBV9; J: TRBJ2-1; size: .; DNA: TGTGCCAGCAGCCCCAGACTAGCGGGGGGGCTGGATGAGCAGTTCTTC; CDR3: CASSPRLAGGLDEQFF
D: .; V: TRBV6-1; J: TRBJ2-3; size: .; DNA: TGTGCCAGCAGTGAATTCATGGGGACTCGCACAGATACGCAGTATTTT; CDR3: CASSEFMGTRTDTQYF
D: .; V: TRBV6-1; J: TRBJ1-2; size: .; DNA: TGTGCCAGCAGGGGGGGCCAAAACTATGGCTACACCTTC; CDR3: CASRGGQNYGYTF
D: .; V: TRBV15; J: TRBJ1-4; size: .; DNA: TGTGCCACCAGCAGAGATAAGGGACATAATGAAAAACTGTTTTTT; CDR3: CATSRDKGHNEKLFF
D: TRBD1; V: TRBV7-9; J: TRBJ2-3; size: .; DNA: TGTGCCAGCAGCTCATGGACAGGGGAAGCAGATACGCAGTATTTT; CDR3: CASSSWTGEADTQYF
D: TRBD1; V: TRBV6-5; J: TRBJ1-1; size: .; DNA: TGTGCCAGCAGCACTGGACAGGCGAACACTGAAGCTTTCTTT; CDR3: CASSTGQANTEAFF
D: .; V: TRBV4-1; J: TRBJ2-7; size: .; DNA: TGCGCCAGCAGCCAAGACTTCTTGGGGACGCAAGCCTACGAGCAGTACTTC; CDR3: CASSQDFLGTQAYEQYF
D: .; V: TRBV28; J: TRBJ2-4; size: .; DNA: TGTGCCAGCAGTTCGGGAAGCACGGGAGCCAAAAACATTCAGTACTTC; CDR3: CASSSGSTGAKNIQYF
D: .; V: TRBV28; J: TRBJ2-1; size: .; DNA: TGTGCCAGCAGTTTATGGGACAGTAATGAGCAGTTCTTC; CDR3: CASSLWDSNEQFF
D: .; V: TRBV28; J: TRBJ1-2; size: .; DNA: TGTGCCAGCAATAACAATGCGGACTATGGCTACACCTTC; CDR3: CASNNNADYGYTF